The 13 T cell receptor beta chains reported below all come from one sample, sequenced in a study of blood T cell repertoires in COVID-19. The table came from immunoSEQ multiplex PCR; TCRdb's copy has only in-frame clones and leaves some out. Found here are about 110,000 clones, less than 85% of them singletons; the top ten hold about 13%. The sample taken for sequencing was peripheral blood. All receptors come from a human donor in a cohort sampled during active COVID-19.

This clone was observed once. The V and J genes are TRBV9 and TRBJ2-6; TRBD2 might be the D (5 bases). Trimming left V 5 bases short and J 3 bases short, with 15 bases between. Germline V lookup: CDR1 SGDLS, CDR2 YYNGEE. This CDR3 comprises 16 residues. For the CDR3, the DNA is TGTGCCAGCAGTCCGACTCTAGGGAGTGGGGCCAACGTCCTGACTTTC. Encoded protein: CASSPTLGSGANVLTF.

This clone was observed a single time. The chain joins TRBV11-2 to TRBJ1-3; D remains ambiguous. This CDR3 region has 14 residues. Per the germline V gene, CDR1 is SGHAT and CDR2 is FQNNGV. V lost 8 bases to trimming and J lost 8 bases, with 19 bases between them. CDR3 coding DNA: TGTGCCAGCTCCCTGGCCGGCGGGGTGCACACCATATATTTT. Its translation: CASSLAGGVHTIYF.

The chain links TRBV24-1 to TRBJ1-5; no definite D call. The CDR3 contains 15 residues. Trimming took 5 bases from V and 2 from J, leaving 12 bases between them. The germline CDR1 and CDR2 sequences are KGHDR and SFDVKD. In nucleotides, the CDR3 is TGTGCCACCAGTGGGGCGGGCAGACGCAATCAGCCCCAGCATTTT. Translation gives CATSGAGRRNQPQHF.

This clone was seen a few times. The chain has TRBV6-5 and TRBJ2-1; tentative D call: TRBD2 (5 bases). The CDR3 has 15 amino acids. CDR1 MNHEY and CDR2 SVGAGI come from the germline V gene. V was shortened by 2 bases and J by 2 bases, with 10 bases between the two germline ends. CDR3 residues: CASSYTLGTYNEQFF. Here the CDR3 DNA reads TGTGCCAGCAGTTACACCCTCGGGACCTACAATGAGCAGTTCTTC.

The chain combines TRBV6-2 or TRBV6-3 with TRBJ1-5, with D tentatively TRBD1 (5 bases). The length of the CDR3 is 18 residues. V dropped 2 bases and J dropped 2 bases, with 19 bases sitting between them. Germline CDR1 is MNHEY and CDR2 is SVGEGT. Here the CDR3 DNA reads TGTGCCAGCAGTTACCCGACTTCTGACAGTGGACGCAATCAGCCCCAGCATTTT. This codes for CASSYPTSDSGRNQPQHF.

Written as DNA, the CDR3 is TGTGCCAGCAGCCCCACTCGACTCTACACCGGGGAGCTGTTTTTT. It yields the protein CASSPTRLYTGELFF. This sequence joins TRBV9 and TRBJ2-2, with D hard to call. Per germline, CDR1 SGDLS and CDR2 YYNGEE. The CDR3 has 15 residues. Trimming left V 4 bases short and J 3 bases short, with 13 bases between. Together with reference TRBV9 and TRBJ2-2, the CDR3 gives the full variable domain: DSGVTQTPKHLITATGQRVTLRCSPRSGDLSVYWYQQSLDQGLQFLIQYYNGEERAKGNILERFSAQQFPDLHSELNLSSLELGDSALYFCASSPTRLYTGELFFGEGSRLTVL.

The chain is built from TRBV5-1 and TRBJ1-4; maybe TRBD1 (5 bases). CDR1 is SGHRS, CDR2 YFSETQ, per germline. This CDR3 is 14 amino acids long. V was cut by 5 bases and J by 5 bases, with 13 bases left in between. CDR3 sequence (DNA): TGCGCCAGCAGTCGTTGGGGCACGAATGAAAAACTGTTTTTT. Its protein is CASSRWGTNEKLFF.

This chain connects TRBV19 to TRBJ1-5; D ambiguous. The germline V and J ends were trimmed by 8 bases and 4 bases, with 15 bases remaining between them. From germline, CDR1 is LNHDA and CDR2 SQIVND (reference sequence). The CDR3 is made up of 14 amino acids. The CDR3 is CASHRDLGNQPQHF. The CDR3 DNA follows: TGTGCCAGTCACCGGGATCTGGGGAATCAGCCCCAGCATTTT. Supplemented by reference TRBV19 and TRBJ1-5, the full variable domain reads DGGITQSPKYLFRKEGQNVTLSCEQNLNHDAMYWYRQDPGQGLRLIYYSQIVNDFQKGDIAEGYSVSREKKESFPLTVTSAQKNPTAFYLCASHRDLGNQPQHFGDGTRLSIL.

In this sample, this clone turned up many times. The genes are TRBV5-6 and TRBJ2-1; 8 nucleotides align to TRBD2. Germline V gene lookup returns CDR1 SGHDT and CDR2 YYEEEE. V trimming: 4 bases; J trimming: 7 bases; junction bases outside the gene matches: 7. CDR3 length: 14 amino acids. The CDR3 sequence: CASSPGLGRNEQFF. The CDR3 bases are TGTGCCAGCAGCCCGGGACTAGGAAGGAATGAGCAGTTCTTC.

V usage is TRBV18 and J usage is TRBJ1-1; possible D gene TRBD1, 6 bases. The V end was cut by 5 bases, the J end by 3 bases, with 19 bases between. Germline CDR1 reads KGHSH; CDR2 reads LQKENI. The CDR3 length is 16 residues. The CDR3 DNA reads TGTGCCAGCTCATCCGGACAGCTGAGGGAGTACACTGAAGCTTTCTTT. Protein product: CASSSGQLREYTEAFF.

This chain links TRBV18 with TRBJ2-1, with 11 bases matching TRBD2. The CDR3 spans 15 residues. Trimming removed 5 bases from V and 4 bases from J; junction bases left unmatched: 4. In germline, CDR1 is KGHSH, CDR2 LQKENI. As DNA, the CDR3 is TGTGCCAGCTCATCCTCTAGCGGGGGGTACAATGAGCAGTTCTTC. This encodes CASSSSSGGYNEQFF.

Here the CDR3 DNA reads TGCAGTGAGGGGGGGACAGATACGCAGTATTTT. This sequence encodes CSEGGTDTQYF. The rearrangement uses TRBV20-1 and TRBJ2-3; a possible D gene is TRBD2 (7 bases). The V and J ends lost 7 bases and 3 bases respectively, with 8 bases between them. The CDR3 extends over 11 amino acids. Germline assignment: CDR1 DFQATT and CDR2 SNEGSKA (reference sequence).

In its sample, this clone was seen a few times. The chain has TRBV5-1 and TRBJ2-1, with TRBD2 identical over 7 bases. This CDR3 spans 15 amino acids. Germline trimming cut 0 bases from V and 6 bases from J; bases unmatched to any gene: 6. Per germline, CDR1 SGHRS and CDR2 YFSETQ. CDR3 residues: CASSLESGAFNEQFF. CDR3 bases: TGCGCCAGCAGCTTGGAAAGCGGGGCCTTCAATGAGCAGTTCTTC.